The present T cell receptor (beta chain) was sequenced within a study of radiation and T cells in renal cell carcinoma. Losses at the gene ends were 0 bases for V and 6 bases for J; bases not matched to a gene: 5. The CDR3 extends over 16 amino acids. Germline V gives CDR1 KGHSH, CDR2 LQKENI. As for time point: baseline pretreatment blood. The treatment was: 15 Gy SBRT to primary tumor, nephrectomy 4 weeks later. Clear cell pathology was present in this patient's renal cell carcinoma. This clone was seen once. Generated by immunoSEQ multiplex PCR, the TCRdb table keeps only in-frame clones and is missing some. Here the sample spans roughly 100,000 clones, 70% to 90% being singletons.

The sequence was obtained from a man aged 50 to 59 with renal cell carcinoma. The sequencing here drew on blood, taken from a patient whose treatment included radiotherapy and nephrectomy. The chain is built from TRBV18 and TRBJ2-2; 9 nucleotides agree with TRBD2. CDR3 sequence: CASSPPGLAISGELFF. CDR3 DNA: TGTGCCAGCTCACCACCGGGACTAGCAATCTCCGGGGAGCTGTTTTTT. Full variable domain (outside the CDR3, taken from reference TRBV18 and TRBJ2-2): NAGVMQNPRHLVRRRGQEARLRCSPMKGHSHVYWYRQLPEEGLKFMVYLQKENIIDESGMPKERFSAEFPKEGPSILRIQQVVRGDSAAYFCASSPPGLAISGELFFGEGSRLTVL.